Here is one TCR beta chain with its context. These data belong to a study of blood T cell repertoires in COVID-19. Study as a whole: The United States, Italy and Spain supplied acute and convalescent COVID-19 samples. PBMCs, B-cell-depleted T cells, or T cells were the source of the cDNA or gDNA that made up the material.

Original methodology: Amplification from reference gene primers served as the basis for estimated nucleated cell counts. Libraries were prepared by immunoSEQ multiplex PCR; TCRdb keeps only in-frame clonotypes and omits some of them. That table gives V, J and clone size, and the DNA gave D and trimming. The sample carries about 75,000 clones, about 74% recorded once. V was trimmed by 1 base and J by 2 bases, leaving 13 bases between them. The CDR3 has 16 amino acids. CDR1 and CDR2 from the germline V gene are SGDLS and YYNGEE. The clonotype was recovered from a human donor with acute or convalescent COVID-19. The donor label of this sample is uncertain. This rearrangement joins TRBV9 to TRBJ1-3; D gene unclear. The source material was peripheral blood. The CDR3 region has the DNA TGTGCCAGCAGCGTATCCGTCGCCAGTACTGGAAACACCATATATTTT. Its protein is CASSVSVASTGNTIYF.